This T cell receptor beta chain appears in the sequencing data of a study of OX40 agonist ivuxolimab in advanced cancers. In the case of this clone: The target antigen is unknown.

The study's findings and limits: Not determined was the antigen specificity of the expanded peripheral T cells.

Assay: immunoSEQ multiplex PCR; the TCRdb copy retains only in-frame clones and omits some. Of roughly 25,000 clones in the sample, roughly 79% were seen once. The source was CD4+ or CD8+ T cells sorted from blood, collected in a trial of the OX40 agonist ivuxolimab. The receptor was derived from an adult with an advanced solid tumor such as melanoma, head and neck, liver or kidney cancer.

CDR3 protein: CASSALRAGGQETQYF. The CDR3 DNA is TGTGCCAGCAGTGCCCTGCGAGCGGGGGGACAAGAGACCCAGTACTTC. The chain is built from TRBV2 and TRBJ2-5, with 9 nucleotides matching TRBD2. Trimming took 4 bases from V and 2 from J; bases not matched to a gene: 8. Germline V gene lookup returns CDR1 SNHLY and CDR2 FYNNEI. The CDR3 sequence is 16 residues long.